These 22 T cell receptor beta chains were sequenced from one sample in a study of cytomegalovirus exposure and HLA in healthy donors. This table comes from immunoSEQ multiplex PCR, and its TCRdb copy is limited to in-frame clones, with some not included. The sample has roughly 120,000 clones; more than 75% are singletons. The sequenced sample consisted of PBMCs. Receptor source: a woman in her twenties or thirties in good health and CMV-seronegative.

This chain connects TRBV6-5 to TRBJ2-7, with 9 bases fitting TRBD1. The CDR3 length is 15 residues. Germline values: CDR1 MNHEY, CDR2 SVGAGI. After removal of 6 bases from V and 5 bases from J, the junction contained 11 bases not matched to a gene. The CDR3, as DNA: TGTGCCAGCAGGTTACAGGGGGCTGGTCGTAACGAGCAGTACTTC. Translating it yields CASRLQGAGRNEQYF.

The DNA of the CDR3 is TGTGCCAGCAGTGTCGACTCAACTGGGGCCAACGTCCTGACTTTC. This gives the protein CASSVDSTGANVLTF. The chain recombines TRBV6-4 with TRBJ2-6; unclear D gene. Trimming cost V 4 bases and J 2 bases, with 9 bases left between them. This CDR3 is 15 amino acids long. Germline V CDR1 and CDR2: MRHNA, SNTAGT.

The J gene is TRBJ2-7, the V gene TRBV7-9, with 7 bases that match TRBD1. CDR3 size: 13 residues. From germline, CDR1 is SEHNR and CDR2 FQNEAQ (reference sequence). The junction had 5 bases not matched to a gene; V was cut back by 4 bases and J by 5 bases. In DNA, the CDR3 is TGTGCCAGCAGCTCCCTGAGGGGGCACGAGCAGTACTTC. It encodes CASSSLRGHEQYF.

The table lists this clone with a few counts. The rearrangement uses TRBV7-2 and TRBJ2-3; possibly TRBD1 for D (7 bases). CDR3 size: 13 residues. V was pared by 5 bases and J by 10 bases, with 16 bases between. Looked up from germline, CDR1 is SGHTA and CDR2 is FQGNSA. CDR3 nucleotides: TGTGCCAGCAGCCCGCAGGGGGGTATTGCGCAGTATTTT. Translating gives CASSPQGGIAQYF.

The chain uses TRBV11-3 and TRBJ2-1; TRBD1 matches 7 bases. The germline gives CDR1 SGHNT, CDR2 YENEEA. This CDR3 is built from 15 residues. J was trimmed by 7 bases and V by 5 bases; bases with no gene match: 11. The chain's CDR3 is CASSLQDRLGNEQFF. The CDR3 bases are TGTGCCAGCAGCCTCCAGGACAGGTTGGGTAATGAGCAGTTCTTC.

The V and J genes are TRBV18 and TRBJ1-3; 12 bases agree with TRBD1. Trimming at V came to 1 base and at J to 4 bases, leaving 8 bases not matched to a gene. Germline V lookup: CDR1 KGHSH, CDR2 LQKENI. The CDR3 length is 18 residues. This CDR3 is CASSPLQGQGATGNTIYF. The DNA of the CDR3 is TGTGCCAGCTCACCACTTCAGGGACAGGGGGCAACAGGAAACACCATATATTTT. The full variable domain, rest sourced from reference TRBV18 and TRBJ1-3, is NAGVMQNPRHLVRRRGQEARLRCSPMKGHSHVYWYRQLPEEGLKFMVYLQKENIIDESGMPKERFSAEFPKEGPSILRIQQVVRGDSAAYFCASSPLQGQGATGNTIYFGEGSWLTVV.

This clone was counted between two and nine times. V and J are TRBV11-2 and TRBJ2-7; 7 bases fit TRBD1. V lost 4 bases, J lost 7 bases, and 10 bases stayed unmatched. The germline V gene has CDR1 SGHAT and CDR2 FQNNGV. The length of the CDR3 is 14 residues. In DNA form, the CDR3 reads TGTGCCAGCAGCTCCTCAGGGGGATTGGGGGAGCAGTACTTC. Protein: CASSSSGGLGEQYF.

This sequence joins TRBV19 and TRBJ1-4, with 7 positions matching TRBD1. This CDR3 spans 15 amino acids. V gave up 8 bases and J gave up 8 bases; unmatched junction bases: 14. Germline V CDR1 and CDR2: LNHDA, SQIVND (reference sequence). The DNA of the CDR3 is TGTGCCAGTCGACCACCCGACAGGGAAAGAGAAAAACTGTTTTTT. Translation gives CASRPPDREREKLFF.

V is TRBV5-1 and J is TRBJ1-2; 8 bases align to TRBD1. CDR1 is SGHRS, CDR2 YFSETQ, per germline. After removal of 4 bases from V and 2 bases from J, the junction contained 4 bases not matched to a gene. The CDR3 runs 14 residues. CDR3 bases: TGCGCCAGCAGCCCCGGACAGGGCAACTATGGCTACACCTTC. Encoded protein: CASSPGQGNYGYTF.

The sample holds one count of this clone. The chain is built from TRBV2 and TRBJ2-7; 8 bases match TRBD1. Germline assignment: CDR1 SNHLY and CDR2 FYNNEI. V gave up 7 bases and J gave up 0 bases; unmatched junction bases: 8. This CDR3 contains 15 residues. CDR3 bases: TGTGCCAGCAAATATACAGGGGGGAGCTCCTACGAGCAGTACTTC. It yields the protein CASKYTGGSSYEQYF.

V gene TRBV18 combines with J gene TRBJ2-7; 9 nucleotides align to TRBD1. The length of the CDR3 is 14 residues. The germline CDR1 and CDR2 sequences are KGHSH and LQKENI. The J segment lost 4 bases and the V segment lost 6 bases, leaving 7 bases of the junction unmatched. The CDR3 loop reads CASSVGQGIYEQYF. As DNA, the CDR3 is TGTGCCAGCTCCGTGGGACAGGGCATATACGAGCAGTACTTC.

The gene calls are TRBV27 and TRBJ1-4, with D perhaps TRBD1 (5 bases). There are 16 residues in the CDR3. Trimming took 5 bases from V and 0 from J, leaving 13 bases between them. Germline V gene lookup returns CDR1 MNHEY and CDR2 SMNVEV (reference sequence). DNA for the CDR3: TGTGCCAGCAGTATCATCGGGGGGGCAACTAATGAAAAACTGTTTTTT. Translation gives CASSIIGGATNEKLFF.

The chain uses TRBV30 and TRBJ2-1; 16 positions agree with TRBD2. Germline CDR1 is GTSNPN and CDR2 is SVGIG (reference sequence). This CDR3 has 16 amino acids. V shed 2 bases, J shed 8 bases, and the junction held 6 bases outside the gene matches. CDR3 bases: TGTGCCTGGAGTAAGGGACTAGCGGGGGGGAGCGATGAGCAGTTCTTC. It encodes CAWSKGLAGGSDEQFF.

V is TRBV9 and J is TRBJ2-1; TRBD1 matches at 9 bases. This CDR3 has 14 amino acids. Losses at the gene ends were 3 bases for V and 6 bases for J; bases not matched to a gene: 4. Germline V gives CDR1 SGDLS, CDR2 YYNGEE. The CDR3 sequence is CASSDRGLGNEQFF. The CDR3, as DNA: TGTGCCAGCAGCGACAGGGGGCTGGGCAATGAGCAGTTCTTC.

The J gene is TRBJ1-1, the V gene TRBV6-1; 7 nucleotides align to TRBD1. This CDR3 spans 13 amino acids. Germline V CDR1 and CDR2: MNHNS, SASEGT. The junction had 3 bases not matched to a gene; V was cut back by 7 bases and J by 1 base. Here the CDR3 reads CASTRTGNTEAFF. DNA of the CDR3: TGTGCCAGCACTCGGACAGGGAACACTGAAGCTTTCTTT.

This chain joins TRBV7-9 and TRBJ2-5, with TRBD2 identical over 7 bases. The V segment lost 3 bases and the J segment 2 bases; nucleotides outside the gene matches: 3. Germline-derived CDR1 and CDR2 are SEHNR and FQNEAQ (reference sequence). This CDR3 is 14 amino acids long. The CDR3 is CASSFRGEQETQYF. The CDR3 coding sequence is TGTGCCAGCAGCTTCCGGGGGGAGCAAGAGACCCAGTACTTC.

The rearrangement uses TRBV7-2 and TRBJ2-3; the D is unclear. V shed 3 bases and J shed 2 bases, with 6 bases lying between them. CDR1 is SGHTA, CDR2 FQGNSA, per germline. CDR3 length: 13 amino acids. The CDR3, as DNA: TGTGCCAGCAGCTTGGGCCTCACAGATACGCAGTATTTT. Its translation is CASSLGLTDTQYF.

The chain couples TRBV6-1 to TRBJ1-5; D gene uncertain. From germline, CDR1 is MNHNS and CDR2 SASEGT. The CDR3 runs 13 residues. Between the trimmed V and J ends, which lost 6 bases and 0 bases, there was a span of 6 bases. For the CDR3, the DNA is TGTGCCAGCAGCCCGTATAGCAATCAGCCCCAGCATTTT. Residues: CASSPYSNQPQHF.

V and J are TRBV2 and TRBJ1-4, with TRBD1 as a possible D gene (6 bases). Trimming removed 6 bases at V and 10 bases at J, with 18 bases between. Per germline, CDR1 SNHLY and CDR2 FYNNEI. The CDR3 runs 14 residues. This CDR3 reads CASRTQTGAGKLFF. Here the CDR3 DNA reads TGTGCCAGCAGGACCCAGACAGGAGCCGGAAAACTGTTTTTT.

This chain links TRBV30 with TRBJ2-2; 12 nucleotides match TRBD2. The germline V gene encodes CDR1 GTSNPN and CDR2 SVGIG (reference sequence). The CDR3 has 16 residues. V lost 8 bases to trimming and J lost 3 bases; unmatched junction nucleotides: 10. CDR3 coding DNA: TGTGCCGCCTTACTAGCGGGGGGACGCGACACCGGGGAGCTGTTTTTT. Its protein product is CAALLAGGRDTGELFF. The complete variable domain, with remaining parts taken from reference TRBV30 and TRBJ2-2, reads SQTIHQWPATLVQPVGSPLSLECTVEGTSNPNLYWYRQAAGRGLQLLFYSVGIGQISSEVPQNLSASRPQDRQFILSSKKLLLSDSGFYLCAALLAGGRDTGELFFGEGSRLTVL.

The CDR3 DNA sequence: TGTGCCAGTAGTGAGAGGTATGGCTACACCTTC. This sequence encodes CASSERYGYTF. The chain links TRBV19 to TRBJ1-2; the D is unclear. The CDR3 sequence is 11 residues long. V dropped 5 bases and J dropped 5 bases, with 6 bases sitting between them. Per germline, CDR1 LNHDA and CDR2 SQIVND (reference sequence).

V gene TRBV6-6 combines with J gene TRBJ2-3; maybe TRBD1 (5 bases). Germline-derived CDR1 and CDR2 are MNHNY and SVGAGI (reference sequence). Trimming took off 6 bases at V and 2 bases at J, with 9 bases between the two ends. This CDR3 comprises 13 residues. CDR3 sequence (DNA): TGTGCCAGCAGACAGGATTACACAGATACGCAGTATTTT. Encoded protein: CASRQDYTDTQYF.